Following are 10 T cell receptor beta chains from one sample sequenced in a study of siplizumab effects on memory and regulatory T cells. Sequencing was performed with immunoSEQ multiplex PCR; in TCRdb, only in-frame clones are kept and a portion is missing. Of roughly 26,000 clones listed, 75% to 85% are singletons. The material sequenced was memory CD4+ T cells sorted from blood. Source of these receptors: a human donor in good health.

V gene TRBV4-3 combines with J gene TRBJ1-2; D remains ambiguous. This CDR3 has 14 amino acids. Trimming pared 3 bases from V and 1 base from J, leaving 9 bases between. Germline V gives CDR1 LGHNA, CDR2 YSLEER. For the CDR3, the DNA is TGCGCCAGCAGCCATTATACAGATAACTATGGCTACACCTTC. Translated, it gives CASSHYTDNYGYTF.

The chain is built from TRBV18 and TRBJ1-4; D remains unclear. Germline V gene sequence: CDR1 KGHSH, CDR2 LQKENI. V lost 2 bases and J 0 bases, leaving 4 bases between the germline ends. The CDR3 spans 14 residues. The CDR3 coding sequence is TGTGCCAGCTCACCAAAAGCAACTAATGAAAAACTGTTTTTT. Protein: CASSPKATNEKLFF.

This sequence joins TRBV7-3 and TRBJ2-1; no clear D gene. Trimming took 0 bases from V and 4 from J, leaving 4 bases between them. The CDR3 consists of 13 residues. Germline lookup yields CDR1 SGHTA and CDR2 FQGTGA. CDR3 sequence: CASSLTDYNEQFF. The CDR3 DNA reads as TGTGCCAGCAGCTTAACGGATTACAATGAGCAGTTCTTC.

This rearrangement joins TRBV27 to TRBJ2-5; D is uncertain. The ends were cut back, 4 bases at V and 4 bases at J, with 13 bases in the middle. Germline CDR1 reads MNHEY; CDR2 reads SMNVEV (reference sequence). This CDR3 is built from 14 residues. DNA for the CDR3: TGTGCCAGCAGTTCTCTAGAGTCCCTAGAGACCCAGTACTTC. It is translated as CASSSLESLETQYF.

This rearrangement joins TRBV19 to TRBJ1-5, with TRBD1 as a possible D gene (5 bases). The ends were cut back, 5 bases at V and 6 bases at J, with 17 bases in the middle. The germline CDR1 and CDR2 sequences are LNHDA and SQIVND (reference sequence). This CDR3 has 15 residues. The CDR3 DNA is TGTGCCAGTAGTGGCCAAGGGGTCCCCGGTCAGCCCCAGCATTTT. Translating it yields CASSGQGVPGQPQHF.

V and J are TRBV5-6 and TRBJ2-3, with a weak D call TRBD2 (5 bases). This CDR3 has 15 amino acids. Trimming left V 7 bases short and J 0 bases short, with 15 bases between. Looked up from germline, CDR1 is SGHDT and CDR2 is YYEEEE. CDR3 in amino acids: CASGRLADSTDTQYF. CDR3 bases: TGTGCCAGCGGGCGGCTAGCAGATAGCACAGATACGCAGTATTTT. The full variable domain, rest sourced from reference TRBV5-6 and TRBJ2-3, is DAGVTQSPTHLIKTRGQQVTLRCSPKSGHDTVSWYQQALGQGPQFIFQYYEEEERQRGNFPDRFSGHQFPNYSSELNVNALLLGDSALYLCASGRLADSTDTQYFGPGTRLTVL.

The chain employs TRBV6-6 and TRBJ2-7, with 7 bases lining up with TRBD1. CDR3 size: 14 residues. Germline CDR1 MNHNY, CDR2 SVGAGI (reference sequence). The junction had 7 bases not matched to a gene; V was cut back by 2 bases and J by 6 bases. The CDR3 reads CASSYQNRGPEQYF. DNA for the CDR3: TGTGCCAGCAGTTACCAGAACAGGGGTCCCGAGCAGTACTTC.

The V gene is TRBV2, the J gene TRBJ1-1; a possible D gene is TRBD1 (5 bases). CDR1 is SNHLY, CDR2 FYNNEI, per germline. Trimming took off 3 bases at V and 11 bases at J, with 10 bases between the two ends. This CDR3 contains 11 residues. The CDR3 coding sequence is TGTGCCAGCAGTGATGGGGGTGGGGCTTTCTTT. This codes for CASSDGGGAFF.

The J gene is TRBJ2-7, the V gene TRBV4-1, with 14 bases lining up with TRBD2. The germline gives CDR1 MGHRA, CDR2 YSYEKL. J gave up 3 bases and V 3 bases, and 1 base lay outside the gene matches. CDR3 size: 15 residues. The CDR3 loop is CASSQGLAGDYEQYF. The DNA of the CDR3 is TGCGCCAGCAGCCAGGGACTAGCGGGGGACTACGAGCAGTACTTC.

The chain carries TRBV6-5 and TRBJ2-1, with 12 bases fitting TRBD2. Looked up from germline, CDR1 is MNHEY and CDR2 is SVGAGI. The CDR3 is made up of 15 amino acids. The V and J ends lost 6 bases and 4 bases, in that order; junction bases with no gene match: 4. CDR3 residues: CASRRLAGDYNEQFF. The CDR3 DNA sequence: TGTGCCAGCAGAAGACTAGCGGGAGATTACAATGAGCAGTTCTTC.